Listed below are T cell receptor beta chains from one sample, sequenced in a study of shared clonotypes between healthy human individuals. Data came from immunoSEQ multiplex PCR; TCRdb stores just in-frame clones and leaves some out. The sample records millions of clones, just over 90% being singletons. The sample consisted of naive CD4+ T cells sorted from blood. These TCRs come from a man between 18 and 29 years old in good health. Both conserved end residues are part of each CDR3. A D gene is named only where the DNA matches it firmly. Expanded clones are given a class, and other clones once, few, many or no size at all.

V gene: TRBV5-1
D gene: NA
J gene: TRBJ2-6
clone size: NA
CDR3 protein: CASSSTGPSGANVLTF
CDR3 DNA: TGCGCCAGCAGCTCGACAGGACCCTCTGGGGCCAACGTCCTGACTTTC

V gene: TRBV15
D gene: TRBD2
J gene: TRBJ2-1
clone size: NA
CDR3 protein: CATSQLAGSYNEQFF
CDR3 DNA: TGTGCCACCAGCCAACTAGCGGGCTCCTACAATGAGCAGTTCTTC

V gene: TRBV5-1
D gene: TRBD1
J gene: TRBJ1-2
clone size: NA
CDR3 protein: CASSQGQALGYGYTF
CDR3 DNA: TGCGCCAGCAGCCAAGGACAGGCCTTGGGCTATGGCTACACCTTC

V gene: TRBV5-1
D gene: NA
J gene: TRBJ2-7
clone size: NA
CDR3 protein: CASSLGTDSYEQYF
CDR3 DNA: TGCGCCAGCAGCTTGGGGACTGACTCCTACGAGCAGTACTTC

V gene: TRBV11-2
D gene: NA
J gene: TRBJ1-1
clone size: NA
CDR3 protein: CASSWQKNTEAFF
CDR3 DNA: TGTGCCAGCAGCTGGCAGAAGAACACTGAAGCTTTCTTT

V gene: TRBV2
D gene: NA
J gene: TRBJ2-2
clone size: NA
CDR3 protein: CASRQQMNTGELFF
CDR3 DNA: TGTGCCAGCAGGCAGCAGATGAACACCGGGGAGCTGTTTTTT

V gene: TRBV7-2
D gene: TRBD2
J gene: TRBJ2-3
clone size: NA
CDR3 protein: CASSLGGRALSDTQYF
CDR3 DNA: TGTGCCAGCAGCTTAGGAGGGAGGGCCTTGTCAGATACGCAGTATTTT

V gene: TRBV7-8
D gene: TRBD1
J gene: TRBJ2-5
clone size: NA
CDR3 protein: CASSLGAGGETQYF
CDR3 DNA: TGTGCCAGCAGCTTGGGGGCAGGGGGTGAGACCCAGTACTTC

V gene: TRBV4-1
D gene: NA
J gene: TRBJ2-2
clone size: NA
CDR3 protein: CASSFAGRTNTGELFF
CDR3 DNA: TGCGCCAGCAGCTTCGCGGGACGGACGAACACCGGGGAGCTGTTTTTT

V gene: TRBV5-1
D gene: TRBD2
J gene: TRBJ2-3
clone size: NA
CDR3 protein: CASSMGLAGGDTQYF
CDR3 DNA: TGCGCCAGCAGCATGGGACTAGCGGGTGGAGATACGCAGTATTTT

V gene: TRBV6-1
D gene: NA
J gene: TRBJ1-6
clone size: NA
CDR3 protein: CASSPRGSYNSPLHF
CDR3 DNA: TGTGCCAGCAGTCCCAGGGGATCTTATAATTCACCCCTCCACTTT

V gene: TRBV7-2
D gene: TRBD1
J gene: TRBJ2-7
clone size: NA
CDR3 protein: CASSRGQGASYEQYF
CDR3 DNA: TGTGCCAGCAGCCGGGGACAGGGGGCTAGTTACGAGCAGTACTTC

V gene: TRBV7-6
D gene: TRBD1
J gene: TRBJ2-7
clone size: NA
CDR3 protein: CASSSGQGSGEQYF
CDR3 DNA: TGTGCCAGCAGCTCGGGACAGGGGTCCGGCGAGCAGTACTTC

V gene: TRBV10-3
D gene: NA
J gene: TRBJ2-3
clone size: once
CDR3 protein: CAITPASYTDTQYF
CDR3 DNA: TGTGCCATCACCCCGGCTAGCTACACAGATACGCAGTATTTT

V gene: TRBV7-2
D gene: TRBD2
J gene: TRBJ2-7
clone size: NA
CDR3 protein: CASSYRGVASYEQYF
CDR3 DNA: TGTGCCAGCAGCTACCGGGGGGTAGCTTCCTACGAGCAGTACTTC

V gene: TRBV5-6
D gene: NA
J gene: TRBJ1-1
clone size: NA
CDR3 protein: CASSDPGPVLMNTEAFF
CDR3 DNA: TGTGCCAGCAGCGATCCGGGACCGGTGCTCATGAACACTGAAGCTTTCTTT

V gene: TRBV9
D gene: NA
J gene: TRBJ1-4
clone size: NA
CDR3 protein: CASSPSPGPGEKLFF
CDR3 DNA: TGTGCCAGCAGCCCCTCCCCGGGACCTGGGGAAAAACTGTTTTTT

V gene: TRBV5-1
D gene: TRBD1
J gene: TRBJ2-7
clone size: NA
CDR3 protein: CASSPTDRDFRYLYEQYF
CDR3 DNA: TGCGCCAGCAGCCCTACGGACAGGGACTTTCGCTACCTCTACGAGCAGTACTTC